These 12 T cell receptor beta chains came from one sample sequenced in a study of cytomegalovirus exposure and HLA in healthy donors. Primers included in the PCR were 60 Vbeta and 13 Jbeta primers. This table comes from immunoSEQ multiplex PCR, and its TCRdb copy is limited to in-frame clones, with some not included. This sample carries about 190,000 clones, 10% to 15% of them seen once, and the ten largest clones take approximately 7.8%. The sequenced sample consisted of PBMCs. The origin of the receptors is a man aged 50 to 60 in good health and CMV-seropositive.

This clone was found a few times. The rearrangement joins TRBV6-6 to TRBJ2-3; unclear D gene. V lost 6 bases to trimming and J lost 4 bases, with 8 bases between them. The CDR3 loop spans 12 amino acids. CDR1 is MNHNY, CDR2 SVGAGI, per germline (reference sequence). CDR3 loop: CASSKTSDTQYF. In nucleotides, the CDR3 is TGTGCCAGCAGCAAGACATCAGATACGCAGTATTTT.

Only a few counts were recorded for this clone. The chain combines TRBV5-1 with TRBJ2-3; 11 nucleotides match TRBD2. CDR1 and CDR2 from the germline V gene are SGHRS and YFSETQ. The V gene end was trimmed by 4 bases and the J gene end by 4 bases; junction bases not matched to a gene: 8. The CDR3 extends over 16 amino acids. The DNA for the CDR3 is TGCGCCAGCAGCGACGGGACTAGCGGAGACGCAGATACGCAGTATTTT. Protein product: CASSDGTSGDADTQYF.

CDR3: CASSLSLRVTGELFF. The CDR3 coding sequence is TGTGCCAGCAGCTTAAGTCTCAGGGTGACCGGGGAGCTGTTTTTT. This chain joins TRBV7-9 and TRBJ2-2; tentatively, D is TRBD1 (5 bases). The CDR3 spans 15 residues. Germline assignment: CDR1 SEHNR and CDR2 FQNEAQ (reference sequence). The germline V and J ends were trimmed by 2 bases and 5 bases, with 12 bases remaining between them.

This clone was picked up a small number of times. This chain uses TRBV5-4 with TRBJ2-1, with TRBD1 matching 7 bases. The ends lost 0 bases at V and 10 bases at J; junction bases unmatched: 10. CDR1 and CDR2 from the germline V gene are SGHNT and YYREEE (reference sequence). This CDR3 has 15 residues. CDR3 sequence reads: CASSLVPENRGEQFF. The DNA of the CDR3 is TGTGCCAGCAGCTTGGTGCCAGAGAACAGGGGCGAGCAGTTCTTC. The full variable domain, its missing parts supplied by reference TRBV5-4 and TRBJ2-1, is ETGVTQSPTHLIKTRGQQVTLRCSSQSGHNTVSWYQQALGQGPQFIFQYYREEENGRGNFPPRFSGLQFPNYSSELNVNALELDDSALYLCASSLVPENRGEQFFGPGTRLTVL.

This chain joins TRBV6-5 and TRBJ1-5, with TRBD1 matching 9 bases. Unmatched junction bases numbered 9, after V lost 2 bases and J lost 7 bases. The CDR3 runs 16 residues. Per germline, CDR1 MNHEY and CDR2 SVGAGI. CDR3 DNA: TGTGCCAGCAGTTACCGGGGACAGGGAGGTCGACAGCCCCAGCATTTT. Translated, it gives CASSYRGQGGRQPQHF.

The CDR3 coding sequence is TGTGCCAGCAGCCTCGGACAGACCTACGAGCAGTACGTC. Its protein is CASSLGQTYEQYV. This chain links TRBV28 with TRBJ2-7; TRBD1 might be the D (6 bases). This CDR3 is 13 amino acids long. The V end was cut by 6 bases, the J end by 2 bases, with 11 bases between. Germline CDR1 is MDHEN and CDR2 is SYDVKM.

This sequence joins TRBV4-2 and TRBJ2-2; 9 bases fit TRBD1. With V trimmed by 3 bases and J by 3 bases, 5 bases remained unmatched. Per germline, CDR1 LGHNA and CDR2 YNFKEQ. The length of the CDR3 is 16 residues. This CDR3 reads CASSHPGTGYTGELFF. As DNA, the CDR3 is TGTGCCAGCAGCCACCCCGGGACAGGGTACACCGGGGAGCTGTTTTTT.

This clone has only a few counts. The chain carries TRBV7-2 and TRBJ1-1; 8 nucleotides align to TRBD1. V trimming: 2 bases; J trimming: 7 bases; junction bases outside the gene matches: 3. The length of the CDR3 is 13 residues. Germline V lookup: CDR1 SGHTA, CDR2 FQGNSA. CDR3 loop: CASSLRDRGEAFF. The CDR3 DNA follows: TGTGCCAGCAGCTTAAGAGACAGGGGTGAAGCTTTCTTT.

The table lists this clone with a few counts. This sequence joins TRBV9 and TRBJ2-3; TRBD2 agrees at 16 bases. Trimming removed 1 base from V and 5 bases from J; junction bases left unmatched: 10. The CDR3 runs 19 residues. Germline loops: CDR1 SGDLS, CDR2 YYNGEE. This CDR3 is CASSVNPGLAGGPRDTQYF. For the CDR3, the DNA is TGTGCCAGCAGCGTAAATCCGGGACTAGCGGGGGGGCCTAGAGATACGCAGTATTTT.

This clone was recorded a few times. This rearrangement joins TRBV15 to TRBJ2-2, with D perhaps matching TRBD1 (5 bases). This CDR3 has 16 amino acids. Trimming shortened V by 4 bases and J by 0 bases, and 12 bases separated the two germline ends. Germline V CDR1 and CDR2: LNHNV, YYDKDF (reference sequence). CDR3 sequence reads: CATSTRQFANTGELFF. CDR3 bases: TGTGCCACCAGCACTCGACAGTTCGCGAACACCGGGGAGCTGTTTTTT.

This chain connects TRBV6-5 to TRBJ1-1, with no clear D. The V gene lost 6 bases and the J gene lost 1 base, with 9 bases spanning the gap. The CDR3 totals 13 residues. Germline lookup yields CDR1 MNHEY and CDR2 SVGAGI. The CDR3: CASRREGNTEAFF. CDR3 nucleotides: TGTGCCAGCAGGCGGGAAGGGAACACTGAAGCTTTCTTT.

The chain combines TRBV28 with TRBJ2-3, with TRBD2 matching 11 bases. CDR3 size: 17 residues. The germline gives CDR1 MDHEN, CDR2 SYDVKM. V dropped 6 bases and J dropped 5; count of bases not matched to a gene: 13. As DNA, the CDR3 is TGTGCCAGCAGCAAACTTCGTAGCGGGGGGGCCAGAGATACGCAGTATTTT. Translating it yields CASSKLRSGGARDTQYF. Supplemented by reference TRBV28 and TRBJ2-3, the full variable domain reads DVKVTQSSRYLVKRTGEKVFLECVQDMDHENMFWYRQDPGLGLRLIYFSYDVKMKEKGDIPEGYSVSREKKERFSLILESASTNQTSMYLCASSKLRSGGARDTQYFGPGTRLTVL.